These T cell receptor beta chains were read from a single sample in a study of lymphopenia after photon versus proton radiotherapy. Some clones are missing from TCRdb's copy, which holds only in-frame ones; the method was immunoSEQ multiplex PCR. The sample lists over 40,000 clones; around 90% were seen once. The starting material was peripheral blood, obtained from a patient treated with photon-based radiotherapy. These receptors were obtained from a woman aged 40 to 50 with cholangiocarcinoma. CDR3s include the opening cysteine and the closing phenylalanine or tryptophan. Each record gives: V gene, J gene, CDR3 protein.

TRBV2	TRBJ2-7	CASQWQGDLYEQYF
TRBV5-4	TRBJ2-7	CASSPDGYEQYF
TRBV11-2	TRBJ2-7	CASSLERLSYEQYF
TRBV6-1	TRBJ1-1	CASCDRGGDTEAFF
TRBV9	TRBJ2-7	CASSVYEGAGAYEQYF
TRBV30	TRBJ1-5	CAWSGDREGNQPQHF
TRBV30	TRBJ1-2	CAWSVGSGYTF
TRBV15	TRBJ1-2	CATSEGVGDGYTF
TRBV7-2	TRBJ2-1	CASSLAQGASYNEQFF
TRBV4-1	TRBJ1-2	CASSQDLGDGYTF
TRBV28	TRBJ2-7	CASSFGTGEGEQYF
TRBV6-5	TRBJ2-7	CATGGTGTSYEQYF
TRBV10-1	TRBJ2-3	CASSSGADTQYF
TRBV6-6	.	CASSRQVSEQYF
TRBV19	TRBJ2-7	CASSIGQASSYEQYF
TRBV5-1	TRBJ1-1	CASSPGQGVVNTEAFF
TRBV5-1	TRBJ2-3	CASSKESADTQYF
TRBV11-2	TRBJ1-6	CATRGSVGSPLHF
TRBV7-2	TRBJ2-2	CASSGGQNTGELFF
TRBV28	TRBJ2-3	CASSPATSTDTQYF
TRBV2	TRBJ2-7	CASSEYHKRGGREQYF
TRBV18	TRBJ2-1	CASSPREGGHEQFF
TRBV29-1	TRBJ1-1	CSVENRGRVTEAFF
TRBV5-8	TRBJ1-1	CASSLYTNTEAFF
TRBV29-1	TRBJ1-2	CSVEEWGAGGHTF
TRBV7-9	TRBJ1-1	CASRSGTEAFF
TRBV6-4	TRBJ1-3	CASLDRPNSGNTIYF
TRBV13	TRBJ2-5	CASSQKAGRSETQYF
TRBV5-1	TRBJ1-3	CASSFGSPSGNTIYF